Included here is one T cell receptor beta chain sequence, with context. These data are taken from a study of Tregs in tolerant kidney transplant recipients. Measured with immunoSEQ multiplex PCR; TCRdb has only the in-frame clones, and not every one. The sample data list 14,000 or so clones. The nonmyeloablative bone marrow transplants came from related graft donors, with transient mixed chimerism. The TCR originated in a human patient who received a combined kidney and bone marrow transplant. Some T cells may be provided by the graft donor. Material: CD8+ T cells from blood (PBMCs), obtained 6 months after the transplant.

The CDR3 loop is CSAREERGSYDYTF. The sequenced part of the CDR3 DNA is TGCAGTGCTAGAGAAGAGCGGGGGTCCTACGAC. The chain uses TRBV20-1 and TRBJ1-2; TRBD1 might be the D (5 bases). The read finishes 3 residues shy of the CDR3 end, and the germline J gene is used to complete it. Germline CDR1 is DFQATT and CDR2 is SNEGSKA (reference sequence). The CDR3 totals 14 residues.